These 8 T cell receptor beta chains were sequenced from one sample in a study of T cell repertoires in cytomegalovirus infection. One entry per CDR3 protein, called by TCRdb with MiXCR from the reads. This table holds 70,000 to 95,000 distinct CDR3 sequences, over 25% found once. Their antigen targets remain unknown. The sequencing here drew on CD8+ T cells from cultured PBMCs, taken from culture after CMV antigen stimulation. The receptors stem from a human donor in good health (CMV status not recorded). Some clones in this sample may be carry-over from other donors' samples.

V usage is TRBV7-3 and J usage is TRBJ2-1; D is ambiguous. The CDR3 spans 14 residues. Germline V lookup: CDR1 SGHTA, CDR2 FQGTGA. The V and J ends lost 1 base and 5 bases respectively, with 9 bases between them. Here the CDR3 reads CASSLNFGNNEQFF. The CDR3 DNA is TGTGCCAGCAGCTTAAACTTCGGAAACAATGAGCAGTTCTTC.

This clonotype came up a few times. The CDR3 nucleotides are TGTGCCAGTAGAGTCCAGAACACTGAAGCTTTCTTT. It specifies CASRVQNTEAFF. The chain links TRBV19 to TRBJ1-1; D not certain. The germline V and J ends were trimmed by 6 bases and 1 base, with 6 bases remaining between them. The CDR3 runs 12 residues. Germline CDR1 reads LNHDA; CDR2 reads SQIVND (reference sequence).

The chain recombines TRBV4-1 with TRBJ2-2; D is unresolved. V lost 3 bases and J lost 4, with 12 bases in between. The CDR3 totals 15 residues. Germline values: CDR1 MGHRA, CDR2 YSYEKL. The DNA for the CDR3 is TGCGCCAGCAGCCACAGCCCCGCTGTCACCGGGGAGCTGTTTTTT. Translating gives CASSHSPAVTGELFF.

The V gene is TRBV4-1, the J gene TRBJ2-1; 14 bases are a match to TRBD2. V trimming: 0 bases; J trimming: 8 bases; junction bases outside the gene matches: 3. Germline V CDR1 and CDR2: MGHRA, YSYEKL. The CDR3 sequence is 16 residues long. The chain's CDR3 is CASSQDRLAGGYEQFF. The CDR3 region has the DNA TGCGCCAGCAGCCAAGATCGACTAGCGGGGGGGTATGAGCAGTTCTTC.

This clonotype was counted only a few times. Here the CDR3 reads CASSQGDSTYEQYF. In nucleotides, the CDR3 is TGTGCCAGCAGCCAAGGGGACAGTACCTACGAGCAGTACTTC. The genes are TRBV5-6 and TRBJ2-7; 7 bases map to TRBD1. The germline CDR1 and CDR2 sequences are SGHDT and YYEEEE. The junction had 6 bases not matched to a gene; V was cut back by 4 bases and J by 2 bases. This CDR3 spans 14 amino acids.

This chain links TRBV4-2 with TRBJ2-5, with TRBD1 identical over 8 bases. With 5 bases clipped from V and 2 bases from J, the junction kept 7 bases outside the gene matches. CDR3 length equals 15 residues. CDR1 is LGHNA and CDR2 is YNFKEQ in the germline V gene. The CDR3 coding sequence is TGTGCCAGCAGCTTCCGGGGACAGGTTCAAGAGACCCAGTACTTC. Translating gives CASSFRGQVQETQYF.

The rearrangement links TRBV7-6 to TRBJ2-7; D not certain. The CDR3 is 14 residues long. Germline loops: CDR1 SGHVS, CDR2 FNYEAQ. With 3 bases removed from V and 7 bases from J, the gap between germline ends came to 16 bases. The CDR3, as DNA: TGTGCCAGCAGCTTTTCACCACCCCCTAGGGAGCAGTACTTC. Its translation: CASSFSPPPREQYF.

The genes are TRBV19 and TRBJ2-1; possibly TRBD1 for D (6 bases). V gave up 11 bases and J gave up 2 bases, with 10 bases separating them. Per germline, CDR1 LNHDA and CDR2 SQIVND (reference sequence). This CDR3 region has 12 residues. This CDR3 is CAVGQPYNEQFF. For the CDR3, the DNA is TGTGCCGTTGGACAGCCCTACAATGAGCAGTTCTTC.